A selection of T cell receptor beta chains follows, all from one sample in a study of blood T cells in healthy people across ages. A single record per CDR3 protein comes from TCRdb applying MiXCR to the 5' RACE reads. Of some 690,000 distinct CDR3 sequences listed, around a fifth were seen once; the top ten hold around a fifth. The sequencing sample was made of blood. These receptor sequences come from a man aged 65-85 years in good health. Both conserved end residues are part of each CDR3. A D gene is named only where the DNA matches it firmly. For some rows the clone size is stated as once, few or many, or as a class when expanded; others skip it.

d_call | clone_size | j_call | v_call | cdr3_aa | cdr3_nt
TRBD2 | . | TRBJ2-5 | TRBV12-3/TRBV12-4 | CASSFSRLAGGNQETQYF | TGTGCCAGCAGTTTCTCCCGACTAGCGGGAGGGAACCAAGAGACCCAGTACTTC
. | many | TRBJ2-3 | TRBV3-1 | CASSQIPGPGGTQYF | TGTGCCAGCAGCCAAATCCCGGGTCCCGGAGGAACGCAGTATTTT
. | . | TRBJ1-5 | TRBV28 | CASSWKVGVSNQPQHF | TGTGCCAGCAGTTGGAAGGTAGGGGTCAGCAATCAGCCCCAGCATTTT
. | . | TRBJ2-5 | TRBV9 | CASSVSSGRAQETQYF | TGTGCCAGCAGCGTATCGAGCGGTAGGGCCCAAGAGACCCAGTACTTC
TRBD2 | few | TRBJ2-1 | TRBV20-1 | CSAIGTSGRVHNEQFF | TGCAGTGCTATCGGGACTAGCGGGAGGGTGCATAATGAGCAGTTCTTC
. | . | TRBJ2-5 | TRBV29-1 | CSTKPRALETQYF | TGCAGCACGAAGCCCAGGGCTCTAGAGACCCAGTACTTC
TRBD1 | few | TRBJ2-1 | TRBV12-3/TRBV12-4 | CASSRDSLNYNEQFF | TGTGCCAGCTCCCGGGACAGCCTAAATTACAATGAGCAGTTCTTC
. | few | TRBJ1-5 | TRBV19 | CASTQNRRVNQPQHF | TGTGCCAGTACCCAGAACAGGCGGGTCAATCAGCCCCAGCATTTT
. | . | TRBJ2-7 | TRBV15 | CATSRDVYEQYF | TGTGCCACCAGCAGAGATGTGTACGAGCAGTACTTC
. | . | TRBJ1-1 | TRBV25-1 | CASSEYRENTEAFF | TGTGCCAGCAGTGAATATAGGGAAAACACTGAAGCTTTCTTT
. | . | TRBJ2-1 | TRBV20-1 | CSARWRSQGEQFF | TGCAGTGCTAGATGGCGGTCTCAGGGTGAGCAGTTCTTC
. | few | TRBJ2-5 | TRBV10-3 | CAISESDFQETQYF | TGTGCCATCAGTGAGTCGGACTTCCAAGAGACCCAGTACTTC
. | . | TRBJ1-1 | TRBV3-1 | CASSRQTTLNTEAFF | TGTGCCAGCAGCCGACAGACAACCTTGAACACTGAAGCTTTCTTT
. | . | TRBJ2-4 | TRBV19 | CASSRGGSGNQYF | TGTGCCAGTAGTCGGGGCGGGTCAGGGAATCAGTACTTC
. | . | TRBJ1-5 | TRBV24-1 | CATRGTSSGAQHF | TGTGCCACCAGGGGGACGAGTTCCGGGGCCCAGCATTTT
. | few | TRBJ1-2 | TRBV6-6 | CASSSGDPRSYGYTF | TGTGCCAGCAGTTCCGGGGACCCGAGGTCCTATGGCTACACCTTC
TRBD2 | . | TRBJ2-5 | TRBV5-5 | CASSLGLAVPQETQYF | TGTGCCAGCAGCTTAGGACTAGCGGTACCTCAAGAGACCCAGTACTTC
TRBD1 | . | TRBJ2-5 | TRBV3-1 | CASSPRDRSQETQYF | TGTGCCAGCAGCCCCCGGGACAGATCTCAAGAGACCCAGTACTTC